The rows below give T cell receptor beta chains drawn from one sample of a study of cytomegalovirus exposure and HLA in healthy donors. The data were produced by immunoSEQ multiplex PCR, yet TCRdb's version contains in-frame clones alone and is incomplete. Of some 130,000 clones listed, over 75% were seen once; the top ten hold 4.2%. Sequenced: PBMCs. These receptors came from a male donor in good health and CMV-seropositive. Each CDR3 is given with its conserved first and last residue. D genes are given only for firm matches. Clone size is shown for a subset of rows, as once, few, many or a class of expanded clone.

v_gene: TRBV18; j_gene: TRBJ1-1; d_gene: NA; abundance: NA; len: 13; CDR3aa: CASSPGTIAEAFF; CDR3nt: TGTGCCAGCTCACCAGGGACAATAGCTGAAGCTTTCTTT
v_gene: TRBV5-4; j_gene: TRBJ2-6; d_gene: NA; abundance: NA; len: 17; CDR3aa: CASSRDNRLSWANVLTF; CDR3nt: TGTGCCAGCAGCCGGGACAACCGCCTTTCTTGGGCCAACGTCCTGACTTTC
v_gene: TRBV27; j_gene: TRBJ2-6; d_gene: TRBD2; abundance: few; len: 15; CDR3aa: CASSSGGGGANVLTF; CDR3nt: TGTGCCAGCAGTTCGGGGGGGGGTGGGGCCAACGTCCTGACTTTC
v_gene: TRBV5-1; j_gene: TRBJ2-5; d_gene: TRBD2; abundance: once; len: 15; CDR3aa: CASSLLGTSQETQYF; CDR3nt: TGCGCCAGCAGCTTACTCGGGACTAGCCAAGAGACCCAGTACTTC
v_gene: TRBV5-8; j_gene: TRBJ2-7; d_gene: TRBD1; abundance: NA; len: 17; CDR3aa: CASSFSPSQGALDEQYF; CDR3nt: TGTGCCAGCAGCTTTAGTCCATCACAGGGGGCCCTCGATGAGCAGTACTTC
v_gene: TRBV18; j_gene: TRBJ2-6; d_gene: TRBD2; abundance: NA; len: 19; CDR3aa: CASSPRLSGGFSGANVLTF; CDR3nt: TGTGCCAGCTCACCCAGACTTTCCGGGGGGTTCTCTGGGGCCAACGTCCTGACTTTC
v_gene: TRBV15; j_gene: TRBJ2-7; d_gene: NA; abundance: NA; len: 14; CDR3aa: CATSRRTVSYEQYF; CDR3nt: TGTGCCACCAGCAGAAGGACAGTTTCCTACGAGCAGTACTTC
v_gene: TRBV6-1; j_gene: TRBJ1-2; d_gene: TRBD1; abundance: few; len: 16; CDR3aa: CASSEGQGALGYGYTF; CDR3nt: TGTGCCAGCAGTGAAGGGCAGGGGGCCCTAGGCTATGGCTACACCTTC
v_gene: TRBV10-3; j_gene: TRBJ2-7; d_gene: NA; abundance: few; len: 11; CDR3aa: CAISDNYEQYF; CDR3nt: TGTGCCATCAGTGACAACTACGAGCAGTACTTC
v_gene: TRBV5-1; j_gene: TRBJ2-6; d_gene: TRBD1; abundance: NA; len: 19; CDR3aa: CASSPLRQGAGSGANVLTF; CDR3nt: TGCGCCAGCAGCCCGTTAAGGCAGGGGGCTGGCTCTGGGGCCAACGTCCTGACTTTC
v_gene: TRBV6-1; j_gene: TRBJ2-3; d_gene: TRBD1; abundance: NA; len: 15; CDR3aa: CASSAGQGGADTQYF; CDR3nt: TGTGCCAGCAGTGCCGGACAGGGGGGTGCAGATACGCAGTATTTT
v_gene: TRBV18; j_gene: TRBJ1-6; d_gene: TRBD1; abundance: few; len: 16; CDR3aa: CASSRQGRADNSPLHF; CDR3nt: TGTGCCAGCTCACGACAGGGAAGGGCGGATAATTCACCCCTCCACTTT
v_gene: TRBV4-1; j_gene: TRBJ2-1; d_gene: TRBD2; abundance: once; len: 16; CDR3aa: CASSQDGRGGNNEQFF; CDR3nt: TGCGCCAGCAGCCAAGATGGGCGCGGGGGTAACAATGAGCAGTTCTTC
v_gene: TRBV4-2; j_gene: TRBJ2-5; d_gene: NA; abundance: few; len: 13; CDR3aa: CASSQEWRETQYF; CDR3nt: TGTGCCAGCAGCCAAGAATGGAGGGAGACCCAGTACTTC
v_gene: TRBV29-1; j_gene: TRBJ1-1; d_gene: TRBD1; abundance: NA; len: 12; CDR3aa: CSVGQGGTEAFF; CDR3nt: TGCAGCGTTGGACAGGGGGGCACTGAAGCTTTCTTT
v_gene: TRBV7-9; j_gene: TRBJ1-1; d_gene: NA; abundance: NA; len: 13; CDR3aa: CASSLEGGAGAFF; CDR3nt: TGTGCCAGCAGCTTAGAGGGGGGGGCGGGTGCTTTCTTT
v_gene: TRBV18; j_gene: TRBJ2-7; d_gene: TRBD1; abundance: NA; len: 15; CDR3aa: CASSPGTGGSYEQYF; CDR3nt: TGTGCCAGCTCACCCGGGACAGGGGGCTCCTACGAGCAGTACTTC
v_gene: TRBV28; j_gene: TRBJ1-6; d_gene: NA; abundance: NA; len: 13; CDR3aa: CASAAQGHSPLHF; CDR3nt: TGTGCCAGCGCCGCGCAGGGCCATTCACCCCTCCACTTT
v_gene: TRBV15; j_gene: TRBJ2-7; d_gene: TRBD2; abundance: NA; len: 16; CDR3aa: CATSLSWAGGPYEQYF; CDR3nt: TGTGCCACCAGCCTCAGTTGGGCGGGGGGACCCTACGAGCAGTACTTC
v_gene: TRBV6-1; j_gene: TRBJ1-5; d_gene: NA; abundance: NA; len: 15; CDR3aa: CASSDRGRGNQPQHF; CDR3nt: TGTGCCAGCAGTGACAGGGGCAGGGGCAATCAGCCCCAGCATTTT
v_gene: TRBV6-1; j_gene: TRBJ2-5; d_gene: TRBD2; abundance: NA; len: 15; CDR3aa: CASSESGGLGETQYF; CDR3nt: TGTGCCAGCAGTGAATCGGGGGGACTAGGAGAGACCCAGTACTTC